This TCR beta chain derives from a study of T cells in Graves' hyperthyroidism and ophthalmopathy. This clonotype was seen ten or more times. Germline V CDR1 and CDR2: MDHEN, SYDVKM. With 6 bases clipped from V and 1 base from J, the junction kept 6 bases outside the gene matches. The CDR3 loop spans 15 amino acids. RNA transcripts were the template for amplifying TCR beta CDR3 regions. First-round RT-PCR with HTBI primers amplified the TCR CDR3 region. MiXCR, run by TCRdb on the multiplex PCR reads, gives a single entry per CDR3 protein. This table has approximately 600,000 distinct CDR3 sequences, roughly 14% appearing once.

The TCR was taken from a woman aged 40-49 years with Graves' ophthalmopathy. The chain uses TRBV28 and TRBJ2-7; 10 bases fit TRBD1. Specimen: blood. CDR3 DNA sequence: TGTGCCAGCAGAGGCCGGGACAGGGGTTCCTACGAGCAGTACTTC. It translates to CASRGRDRGSYEQYF.